This is a list of T cell receptor beta chains from one sample in a study of blood T cell repertoires in COVID-19. Assay used: immunoSEQ multiplex PCR; TCRdb lists only in-frame clones, some missing. The sample holds some 100,000 clones, 80% to 90% seen once. The source material was PBMCs or T cells enriched from blood (not recorded which). Receptor source: a woman in her fifties or sixties who had recovered from COVID-19. CDR3s include the opening cysteine and the closing phenylalanine or tryptophan. D genes are given only for firm matches. Some rows have no size entry. The others give once, few or many, or a class for an expanded clone.

D: .; size: .; V: TRBV28; J: TRBJ1-6; DNA: TGTGCCAGCAGTTTAGCGGCCTATAATTCACCCCTCCACTTT; CDR3: CASSLAAYNSPLHF
D: .; size: .; V: TRBV10-3; J: TRBJ2-1; DNA: TGTGCCATCAGCGGTAGGGGGCGGGAATACAATGAGCAGTTCTTC; CDR3: CAISGRGREYNEQFF
D: TRBD1; size: .; V: TRBV27; J: TRBJ1-5; DNA: TGTGCCAGCAGTACCTGGACAGGGGGGAATCAGCCCCAGCATTTT; CDR3: CASSTWTGGNQPQHF
D: .; size: .; V: TRBV12-2; J: TRBJ1-5; DNA: TGTGCAAGTCGCTTAGAGAAAGGGGAGGTCGGGCAGCCCCAGCATTTT; CDR3: CASRLEKGEVGQPQHF
D: TRBD1; size: few; V: TRBV2; J: TRBJ1-1; DNA: TGTGCCAGCAGTGACGGACAGGGTTACGGCACTGAAGCTTTCTTT; CDR3: CASSDGQGYGTEAFF
D: .; size: .; V: TRBV10-3; J: TRBJ1-1; DNA: TGTGCCATCAGTAGGACAGAGCAAGGGACTGAAGCTTTCTTT; CDR3: CAISRTEQGTEAFF
D: .; size: .; V: TRBV5-5; J: TRBJ2-6; DNA: TGTGCCAGCAGCTTAAATCCGACGGGGAACTCTGGGGCCAACGTCCTGACTTTC; CDR3: CASSLNPTGNSGANVLTF
D: .; size: .; V: TRBV28; J: TRBJ1-2; DNA: TGTGCCAGCAGTTTGACAGGAAACTATGGCTACACCTTC; CDR3: CASSLTGNYGYTF
D: TRBD2; size: few; V: TRBV19; J: TRBJ2-3; DNA: TGTGCCAGTAGCATCCGTCTTCGGCGGGAGGGCACAGATACGCAGTATTTT; CDR3: CASSIRLRREGTDTQYF
D: .; size: .; V: TRBV15; J: TRBJ1-4; DNA: TGTGCCACCAGCAGAGATCGGGTCGAAAAACTGTTTTTT; CDR3: CATSRDRVEKLFF
D: TRBD1; size: .; V: TRBV19; J: TRBJ1-4; DNA: TGTGCCAGTAGTAACCCGGGACAGAGGAATGAAAAACTGTTTTTT; CDR3: CASSNPGQRNEKLFF
D: .; size: .; V: TRBV3-1/TRBV3-2; J: TRBJ2-7; DNA: TGTGCCAGCAGCTGGCGAGGGAGGAGCTCCTACGAGCAGTACTTC; CDR3: CASSWRGRSSYEQYF
D: .; size: .; V: TRBV5-1; J: TRBJ2-1; DNA: TGCGCCAGCAGCGCCCATAAGGGAGATCACAATGAGCAGTTCTTC; CDR3: CASSAHKGDHNEQFF
D: .; size: .; V: TRBV4-1; J: TRBJ2-1; DNA: TGCGCCAGCAGCCAAGTAAATGAGCAGTTCTTC; CDR3: CASSQVNEQFF
D: TRBD2; size: .; V: TRBV7-3; J: TRBJ2-1; DNA: TGTGCCAGCAGCCGTGGGACTAGCGAAGCGCAGTTCTTC; CDR3: CASSRGTSEAQFF
D: TRBD2; size: .; V: TRBV18; J: TRBJ2-6; DNA: TGTGCCAGCTCTCCCCTACCAGCGGGGGACTCCTCTGGGGCCAACGTCCTGACTTTC; CDR3: CASSPLPAGDSSGANVLTF
D: TRBD1; size: .; V: TRBV28; J: TRBJ1-1; DNA: TGTGCCAGCAGTTCTACAGGGGTATTGTACACTGAAGCTTTCTTT; CDR3: CASSSTGVLYTEAFF
D: .; size: .; V: TRBV9; J: TRBJ1-6; DNA: TGTGCCAGCAGCGTATCAGACGGGAATAATTCACCCCTCCACTTT; CDR3: CASSVSDGNNSPLHF
D: TRBD1; size: .; V: TRBV9; J: TRBJ1-4; DNA: TGTGCCAGCAGCGCTTCGGACAGGACTAATGAAAAACTGTTTTTT; CDR3: CASSASDRTNEKLFF
D: TRBD2; size: .; V: TRBV28; J: TRBJ2-3; DNA: TGTGCCAGCAGTTGGAGCGGGAGGACCCCAGATACGCAGTATTTT; CDR3: CASSWSGRTPDTQYF
D: .; size: .; V: TRBV7-3; J: TRBJ2-1; DNA: TGTGCCAGCAGCTTAAATCCCCCCGGGAGTGACAATGAGCAGTTCTTC; CDR3: CASSLNPPGSDNEQFF
D: .; size: .; V: TRBV19; J: TRBJ2-7; DNA: TGTGCCAGTAGGACCTCGGGGGGCGCTGGACACGAGCAGTACTTC; CDR3: CASRTSGGAGHEQYF
D: TRBD1; size: .; V: TRBV6-1; J: TRBJ1-2; DNA: TGTGCCAGCAGTGAGGACAGGGTTCGAACCTTC; CDR3: CASSEDRVRTF
D: .; size: .; V: TRBV6-6; J: TRBJ1-4; DNA: TGTGCCAGCAGGCCCGCCGACGGGGGAGGTCGCGGAAAACTGTTTTTT; CDR3: CASRPADGGGRGKLFF
D: .; size: .; V: TRBV28; J: TRBJ1-1; DNA: TGTGCCAGCAGTTTTCGGGGATTAACTGAAGCTTTCTTT; CDR3: CASSFRGLTEAFF
D: .; size: .; V: TRBV23-1; J: TRBJ2-2; DNA: TGCGCCAGCAGTCCGCAGGGCGCCGGGGAGCTGTTTTTT; CDR3: CASSPQGAGELFF
D: .; size: .; V: TRBV21-1; J: TRBJ2-7; DNA: TGTGCCAGCAGCAAAGTGGGCGGGAGGGCCTACGAGCAGTACTTC; CDR3: CASSKVGGRAYEQYF
D: .; size: .; V: TRBV5-1; J: TRBJ1-2; DNA: TGCGCCAGCAGCTTGGGTGATCCCCACGTCGGCTATGGCTACACCTTC; CDR3: CASSLGDPHVGYGYTF
D: .; size: .; V: TRBV12-3/TRBV12-4; J: TRBJ1-1; DNA: TGTGCCAGCAGACCAGGCTATACTGAAGCTTTCTTT; CDR3: CASRPGYTEAFF
D: .; size: .; V: TRBV24-1; J: TRBJ2-3; DNA: TGTGCCACCGGGGGCAACACAGATACGCAGTATTTT; CDR3: CATGGNTDTQYF
D: .; size: .; V: TRBV5-1; J: TRBJ2-1; DNA: TGCGCCAGCAGCTTGGAAGGCGGAGGCTACAATGAGCAGTTCTTC; CDR3: CASSLEGGGYNEQFF
D: .; size: .; V: TRBV5-1; J: TRBJ1-5; DNA: TGCGCCAGCAGCTTACGGCCAGGGGAGAGTTATCAGCCCCAGCATTTT; CDR3: CASSLRPGESYQPQHF
D: .; size: .; V: TRBV21-1; J: TRBJ2-7; DNA: TGTGCCAGCAGCAAACTGGGACCAGCGGGAGAGGACGAGCAGTACTTC; CDR3: CASSKLGPAGEDEQYF
D: TRBD1; size: .; V: TRBV30; J: TRBJ2-2; DNA: TGTGCCTGGAGTAACAGGGGGTTCGTCGGGGAGCTGTTTTTT; CDR3: CAWSNRGFVGELFF
D: .; size: .; V: TRBV7-2; J: TRBJ2-4; DNA: TGTGCCAGCGGGGCGGACCTAGCCAAAAACATTCAGTACTTC; CDR3: CASGADLAKNIQYF
D: .; size: .; V: TRBV27; J: TRBJ1-5; DNA: TGTGCCAGCAGATCCGGTCCCGGGAGCTCCAATCAGCCCCAGCATTTT; CDR3: CASRSGPGSSNQPQHF
D: TRBD2; size: once; V: TRBV11-2; J: TRBJ2-1; DNA: TGTGCCAGCAGCCCGCGGGGAGGGTTCAACAATGAGCAGTTCTTC; CDR3: CASSPRGGFNNEQFF
D: TRBD1; size: .; V: TRBV11-3; J: TRBJ2-7; DNA: TGTGCCAGCAGCTTAGGAAGGGGACAGGCCTACGAGCAGTACTTC; CDR3: CASSLGRGQAYEQYF
D: .; size: .; V: TRBV5-4; J: TRBJ1-2; DNA: TGTGCCAGCAGGGTCGCGGGCCCGGTGGGGGGCTACACCTTC; CDR3: CASRVAGPVGGYTF
D: TRBD2; size: .; V: TRBV9; J: TRBJ2-3; DNA: TGTGCCAGCAGCTCACTAGCGGGATACACAGATACGCAGTATTTT; CDR3: CASSSLAGYTDTQYF
D: TRBD1; size: .; V: TRBV3-1/TRBV3-2; J: TRBJ1-2; DNA: TGTGCCAGCAGCCAGGGGACAGCAGCTAACTATGGCTACACCTTC; CDR3: CASSQGTAANYGYTF
D: TRBD1; size: .; V: TRBV5-1; J: TRBJ2-7; DNA: TGCGCCAGCAGCTACGGACAGGATGGTTACGAGCAGTACTTC; CDR3: CASSYGQDGYEQYF
D: .; size: .; V: TRBV5-1; J: TRBJ1-1; DNA: TGCGCCAGCAGCAGGAGTACTCCGGGAAACACTGAAGCTTTCTTT; CDR3: CASSRSTPGNTEAFF
D: .; size: .; V: TRBV11-2; J: TRBJ1-2; DNA: TGTGCCAGCAGCTCGTATCGGGACAAATCTGGCTACACCTTC; CDR3: CASSSYRDKSGYTF
D: .; size: .; V: TRBV6-5; J: TRBJ1-1; DNA: TGTGCCAGCAGTCCCCAGGAGGTACAAGCTTTCTTT; CDR3: CASSPQEVQAFF
D: .; size: .; V: TRBV21-1; J: TRBJ1-4; DNA: TGTGCCAGCAGCAAAGCGCTCAGTTTGGAAAAACTGTTTTTT; CDR3: CASSKALSLEKLFF
D: TRBD2; size: .; V: TRBV5-6; J: TRBJ2-1; DNA: TGTGCCAGCAGACTAGCGGGAGGGTTAGGCAATGAGCAGTTCTTC; CDR3: CASRLAGGLGNEQFF
D: TRBD2; size: once; V: TRBV28; J: TRBJ2-3; DNA: TGTGCCAGCAGCCAAAGAAAACTAGCGGGAATGAAAGATACGCAGTATTTT; CDR3: CASSQRKLAGMKDTQYF
D: .; size: .; V: TRBV10-2; J: TRBJ2-1; DNA: TGCGCCAGCAGACAGACATTTTACAATGAGCAGTTCTTC; CDR3: CASRQTFYNEQFF